The rows below give T cell receptor beta chains drawn from one sample of a study of post-analysis software for immune sequencing data. TCRdb analysed the PCR reads with MiXCR anew, one entry per CDR3 protein. The sample contains some 800,000 distinct CDR3 sequences, around 42% of which appear only once. What was sequenced was blood. Every receptor here comes from a girl aged 5 to 17 with multiple sclerosis. Each CDR3 is given with its conserved first and last residue.

>TRBV3-1|TRBJ2-4
CASSDSGTENIQYF
>TRBV30|TRBJ2-6
CAWRGGFSGANVLTF
>TRBV5-1|TRBJ2-5
CASSTGLAGIYQETQYF
>TRBV15|TRBJ1-2
CATSRDRVAANYGYTF
>TRBV6-6|TRBJ2-7
CASSLKQGLSYEQYF
>TRBV6-1|TRBJ2-7
CASMTVYEQYF
>TRBV5-1|TRBJ1-1
CASSMTSGGENTEAFF
>TRBV6-2/TRBV6-3|TRBJ2-7
CASSQWGDPPLHEQYF
>TRBV27|TRBJ1-5
CASGIIANQPQHF
>TRBV20-1|TRBJ2-5
CSANREWAPYEQYF
>TRBV7-9|TRBJ1-2
CASSFGWDDYGYTF
>TRBV20-1|TRBJ2-5
CSARVQGARETQYF
>TRBV3-1|TRBJ2-7
CASSQDPSGRAGEQYF
>TRBV20-1|TRBJ2-7
CSAPRALVGWEQYF
>TRBV12-3/TRBV12-4|TRBJ2-5
CASSRLAAETQYF
>TRBV10-3|TRBJ1-5
CAISEGGISNQPQHF
>TRBV20-1|-
CSARAQSYEQYF